These 26 T cell receptor beta chains were sequenced from one sample in a study of T cell repertoires in cytomegalovirus infection. MiXCR, run by TCRdb on the reads, gives a single entry per CDR3 protein. The sample includes about a million distinct CDR3 sequences, about 33% seen only once; the top ten take around an eighth. Antigens for these TCRs are unknown. Sequenced material: cultured CD8+ T cells from PBMCs, taken from culture after CMV antigen stimulation. These receptors originate from a human donor in good health (CMV status not recorded). Some clones in this sample may be carry-over from other donors' samples.

The genes are TRBV27 and TRBJ2-5, with 7 bases identical to TRBD2. Per the germline V gene, CDR1 is MNHEY and CDR2 is SMNVEV (reference sequence). This CDR3 has 14 residues. Germline trimming cut 3 bases from V and 5 bases from J; bases unmatched to any gene: 6. The CDR3 nucleotides are TGTGCCAGCAGTTTTGATGCTAGCGGTGAGACCCAGTACTTC. Translation gives CASSFDASGETQYF.

The chain has TRBV13 and TRBJ1-2, with no clear D. CDR1 and CDR2 from the germline V gene are PRHDT and FYEKMQ (reference sequence). The CDR3 covers 11 residues. The ends were cut back, 5 bases at V and 6 bases at J, with 7 bases in the middle. CDR3 sequence: CASSPRHGYTF. DNA for the CDR3: TGTGCCAGCAGCCCACGACATGGCTACACCTTC.

This clonotype has only a few counts. The J gene is TRBJ1-1, the V gene TRBV7-6, with D perhaps matching TRBD1 (6 bases). The CDR3 covers 14 residues. In germline, CDR1 is SGHVS, CDR2 FNYEAQ. Trimming pared 3 bases from V and 6 bases from J, leaving 14 bases between. CDR3 bases: TGTGCCAGCAGCTTGGACAGCCAGGGACCTGAAGCTTTCTTT. It translates to CASSLDSQGPEAFF.

The V call is TRBV29-1, the J call TRBJ2-2; no definite D call. Germline CDR1 SQVTM, CDR2 ANQGSEA. The CDR3 is 15 residues long. Trimming took off 0 bases at V and 1 base at J, with 9 bases between the two ends. The CDR3 sequence: CSVEDHRVNTGELFF. As DNA, the CDR3 is TGCAGCGTTGAAGATCACCGGGTGAACACCGGGGAGCTGTTTTTT.

The V and J genes are TRBV5-1 and TRBJ2-3, with 7 bases lining up with TRBD1. CDR1 and CDR2 from the germline V gene are SGHRS and YFSETQ. The CDR3 covers 16 residues. Losses at the gene ends were 0 bases for V and 2 bases for J; bases not matched to a gene: 6. CDR3 coding DNA: TGCGCCAGCAGCTTGGCCGGGGACAGTTACACAGATACGCAGTATTTT. It yields the protein CASSLAGDSYTDTQYF.

The genes are TRBV28 and TRBJ1-2, with TRBD1 matching 8 bases. This CDR3 comprises 18 residues. The J segment lost 0 bases and the V segment lost 2 bases, leaving 11 bases of the junction unmatched. In germline, CDR1 is MDHEN, CDR2 SYDVKM. CDR3 nucleotide sequence: TGTGCCAGCAGTTTAAGCTTGTCAGGGACAGGAGCTAACTATGGCTACACCTTC. Amino acid sequence: CASSLSLSGTGANYGYTF.

This chain uses TRBV6-2 or TRBV6-3 with TRBJ1-1; D not resolved. Trimming cost V 2 bases and J 4 bases, with 5 bases left between them. Germline CDR1 reads MNHEY; CDR2 reads SVGEGT. The CDR3 loop spans 12 amino acids. CDR3 protein: CASSYSFTEAFF. In nucleotides, the CDR3 is TGTGCCAGCAGTTACAGTTTCACTGAAGCTTTCTTT.

With respect to this clonotype: The junction differs from germline at one of its ends, possibly a read error. The genes are TRBV5-6 and TRBJ1-5, with no clear D. Germline-derived CDR1 and CDR2 are SGHDT and YYEEEE. This CDR3 is 14 amino acids long. CDR3 nucleotides: TGTGCCAACAGCTTGATTGGTTACAATCAGCCCCAGCATTTT. This codes for CANSLIGYNQPQHF.

This clonotype was seen only a few times. V and J are TRBV14 and TRBJ2-7; D not resolved. V dropped 1 base and J dropped 2 bases, with 9 bases sitting between them. The CDR3 is 14 residues long. Germline CDR1 and CDR2: SGHDN and FVKESK. DNA for the CDR3: TGTGCCAGCAGCCAAGGTAATTCTGCCTACGAGCAGTACGTC. Translating it yields CASSQGNSAYEQYV.

In its sample, this clonotype was seen many times. One junction end disagrees with the germline gene, perhaps due to a read error. The chain uses TRBV4-1 and TRBJ2-3; D is unresolved. In germline, CDR1 is MGHRA, CDR2 YSYEKL. The CDR3 is 12 residues long. The CDR3 spells CASSQEADTQYF. CDR3 nucleotides: TGTGCCAGCAGCCAAGAGGCAGATACGCAGTATTTT.

In its sample, this clonotype was seen a few times. Here the CDR3 DNA reads TGTGCCAGCAGCTGGACCCAGGGCGCTGAAGCTTTCTTT. Protein: CASSWTQGAEAFF. The genes are TRBV5-6 and TRBJ1-1; possibly TRBD1 for D (5 bases). CDR1 and CDR2 (germline): SGHDT, YYEEEE. The CDR3 is 13 amino acids. Trimming shortened V by 3 bases and J by 6 bases, and 12 bases separated the two germline ends.

This clonotype was recorded at least ten times. The chain carries TRBV12-3 or TRBV12-4 and TRBJ2-3; the D gene could be TRBD1 or TRBD2 (6 bases each). The CDR3 is 16 residues long. The V gene lost 5 bases and the J gene lost 0 bases, with 15 bases spanning the gap. CDR3 nucleotide sequence: TGTGCCAGCAGTCCACACGGGGGCCTTAGCACAGATACGCAGTATTTT. It translates to CASSPHGGLSTDTQYF.

This clonotype was seen many times. V is TRBV7-8 and J is TRBJ2-5, with D tentatively TRBD2 (5 bases). V was shortened by 3 bases and J by 4 bases, with 9 bases between the two germline ends. This CDR3 is 13 amino acids long. Germline V lookup: CDR1 SGHVS, CDR2 FQNEAQ. CDR3 loop: CASSFGDGETQYF. The CDR3 coding sequence is TGTGCCAGCAGCTTCGGGGATGGAGAGACCCAGTACTTC.

The chain couples TRBV6-6 to TRBJ2-7; no firm D call. Germline V gene data show CDR1 as MNHNY and CDR2 as SVGAGI (reference sequence). This CDR3 has 19 amino acids. The V end lost 0 bases, the J end lost 1 base, and 22 bases lay between the germline ends. The CDR3 region is CASSYSMARASSLSYEQYV. In DNA, the CDR3 is TGTGCCAGCAGTTACTCGATGGCTAGAGCTTCTTCCCTATCCTACGAGCAGTACGTC.

This clonotype was seen repeatedly, ten times or more. The chain joins TRBV12-3 or TRBV12-4 to TRBJ1-5; D possibly corresponds to TRBD1 (5 bases). Trimming took 5 bases from V and 2 from J, leaving 13 bases between them. The CDR3 is 15 amino acids. CDR3 residues: CASSPPGPGNQPQHF. The CDR3 DNA sequence: TGTGCCAGCAGTCCCCCGGGGCCAGGCAATCAGCCCCAGCATTTT.

This clonotype was detected a few times. The chain carries TRBV11-2 and TRBJ1-3; D remains ambiguous. The CDR3 has 16 residues. Germline values: CDR1 SGHAT, CDR2 FQNNGV. Trimming took 6 bases from V and 0 from J, leaving 15 bases between them. CDR3 residues: CASRLSRGDSGNTIYF. The CDR3 DNA reads TGTGCCAGCAGATTATCCCGAGGTGACTCTGGAAACACCATATATTTT.

The chain carries TRBV6-2 or TRBV6-3 and TRBJ2-7, with 10 bases matching TRBD2. Trimming at V came to 6 bases and at J to 3 bases, leaving 2 bases not matched to a gene. Per the germline V gene, CDR1 is MNHEY and CDR2 is SVGEGT. The CDR3 sequence is 13 residues long. The CDR3 nucleotides read TGTGCCAGCAGGATAGCGGGGGGCTACGAGCAGTACGTC. Amino acid sequence: CASRIAGGYEQYV.

This clonotype was seen a few times. This chain links TRBV9 with TRBJ2-1, with 13 bases lining up with TRBD2. The CDR3 sequence is 18 residues long. Germline CDR1 and CDR2: SGDLS and YYNGEE. With V trimmed by 0 bases and J by 2 bases, 5 bases remained unmatched. The CDR3 spells CASSVETSGGNTYNEQFF. The CDR3 bases are TGTGCCAGCAGCGTAGAGACTAGCGGGGGGAACACCTACAATGAGCAGTTCTTC.

This clonotype was counted between two and nine times. The chain employs TRBV27 and TRBJ1-2; TRBD1 matches 10 bases. The CDR3 runs to 18 residues. The V gene's germline CDR1 is MNHEY and CDR2 SMNVEV (reference sequence). V shed 3 bases and J 0 bases; nucleotides not matched to a gene: 10. CDR3 bases: TGTGCCAGCAGTTTGCATTCGTGGACAGGGGGAACTAACTATGGCTACACCTTC. Translation: CASSLHSWTGGTNYGYTF.

The V and J genes are TRBV7-9 and TRBJ1-2; weak D call: TRBD1 (5 bases). V lost 5 bases and J 4 bases, leaving 14 bases between the germline ends. CDR3 length: 14 amino acids. Germline loops: CDR1 SEHNR, CDR2 FQNEAQ (reference sequence). The CDR3 here is CASSGALEAYGYTF. As DNA, the CDR3 is TGTGCCAGCAGCGGGGCGTTAGAGGCCTATGGCTACACCTTC.

The chain links TRBV27 to TRBJ1-2; D unresolved. Per germline, CDR1 MNHEY and CDR2 SMNVEV (reference sequence). This CDR3 spans 13 amino acids. V lost 8 bases to trimming and J lost 7 bases, with 17 bases between them. CDR3 in DNA: TGTGCCAGCGCTCGGGCCGCCGGGGTTGGCTACACCTTC. As protein: CASARAAGVGYTF.

This chain connects TRBV12-3 or TRBV12-4 to TRBJ1-2; 7 bases align to TRBD1. V dropped 6 bases and J dropped 6; count of bases not matched to a gene: 7. The CDR3 consists of 13 residues. CDR3 bases: TGTGCCAGCAGCCCGGGACAGATACATGGCTACACCTTC. Amino acids: CASSPGQIHGYTF.

In this sample, this clonotype turned up a few times. The chain recombines TRBV7-6 with TRBJ2-7; D is unresolved. Per the germline V gene, CDR1 is SGHVS and CDR2 is FNYEAQ. The CDR3 contains 13 residues. CDR3 sequence: CASCPQGSYEQYF. As DNA, the CDR3 is TGTGCTAGCTGCCCCCAAGGGTCCTACGAGCAGTACTTC.

This clonotype has a count of ten or more. This chain uses TRBV25-1 with TRBJ1-3, with D hard to call. Trimming stripped 5 bases from V and 0 bases from J, with 11 bases between. The CDR3 spans 15 residues. Germline CDR1 MGHDK, CDR2 SYGVNS. CDR3 residues: CASSPKEGSGNTIYF. CDR3 bases: TGTGCCAGCAGTCCAAAGGAGGGCTCTGGAAACACCATATATTTT. Filled out from reference TRBV25-1 and TRBJ1-3, the complete variable domain reads EADIYQTPRYLVIGTGKKITLECSQTMGHDKMYWYQQDPGMELHLIHYSYGVNSTEKGDLSSESTVSRIRTEHFPLTLESARPSHTSQYLCASSPKEGSGNTIYFGEGSWLTVV.

This clonotype was counted only a few times. The chain is built from TRBV10-3 and TRBJ1-6, with D possibly being TRBD1 (5 bases). Trimming stripped 6 bases from V and 0 bases from J, with 15 bases between. Per the germline V gene, CDR1 is ENHRY and CDR2 is SYGVKD. The CDR3 loop spans 17 amino acids. The DNA of the CDR3 is TGTGCCATCAGAGCTACAGGTGGGAGCTCCTATAATTCACCCCTCCACTTT. Translated: CAIRATGGSSYNSPLHF.

At least ten counts were recorded for this clonotype. The chain combines TRBV12-3 or TRBV12-4 with TRBJ1-2; no clear D gene. The germline V and J ends were trimmed by 1 base and 8 bases, with 8 bases remaining between them. CDR3 length: 12 residues. CDR3 in DNA: TGTGCCAGCAGTTTAGAAAGTGGAGGCTACACCTTC. This gives the protein CASSLESGGYTF.